This T cell receptor (beta chain) was identified in a study of T cell responses to AZD1222 COVID-19 vaccine. Notes on this clone: The antigen remains undetermined.

Points from the study as a whole: White British people made up most donors, females outnumbered males, and clonal diversity was possibly underestimated.

Libraries were prepared by immunoSEQ multiplex PCR; TCRdb keeps only in-frame clonotypes and omits some of them. The table has 100,000 to 150,000 clones, approximately 91% seen once; the top ten hold under 2%. Germline V gives CDR1 SGHRS, CDR2 YFSETQ. V dropped 10 bases and J dropped 4; count of bases not matched to a gene: 10. The CDR3 totals 15 residues. The sequencing here drew on peripheral blood, taken 28 days after the second AZD1222 dose. The V gene is TRBV5-1, the J gene TRBJ2-3, with 12 positions matching TRBD1. The clonotype originates from an adult who received the AZD1222 COVID-19 vaccine. CDR3 bases: TGCGCCGTCCGCCGGGGACAGGGGGCCTCAGATACGCAGTATTTT. Encoded protein: CAVRRGQGASDTQYF.